Each of the 32 T cell receptor beta chains below was sequenced from the same sample in a study of T cells in Graves' hyperthyroidism and ophthalmopathy. The source material, RNA transcripts, was used to amplify TCR beta CDR3 regions. First-round RT-PCR of the TCR CDR3 relied on the HTBI primer set. TCRdb fed the multiplex PCR reads into MiXCR, producing one record per CDR3 protein. The data show over 700,000 distinct CDR3 sequences, roughly 37% seen once. Sequencing input: blood. All receptors come from a man in his late teens or twenties with Graves' hyperthyroidism.

This clonotype has ten or more counts. The gene calls are TRBV20-1 and TRBJ2-7; no firm D call. Germline CDR1 DFQATT, CDR2 SNEGSKA (reference sequence). Trimming took 3 bases from V and 1 from J, leaving 10 bases between them. This CDR3 comprises 13 residues. As DNA, the CDR3 is TGCAGTGCTAGGCCAGTCTCATCCTACGAGCAGTACTTC. Residues: CSARPVSSYEQYF.

There are a few counts of this clonotype. This sequence joins TRBV12-3 or TRBV12-4 and TRBJ2-7; tentative D call: TRBD2 (6 bases). CDR3 length: 14 amino acids. Trimming took 3 bases from V and 3 from J, leaving 12 bases between them. The CDR3 DNA sequence: TGTGCCAGCAGTTTCCAGCTGCGGGGCTACGAGCAGTACTTC. As protein: CASSFQLRGYEQYF.

V usage is TRBV5-4 and J usage is TRBJ1-1; no clear D gene. CDR3 length: 15 residues. Trimming shortened V by 10 bases and J by 4 bases, and 23 bases separated the two germline ends. In germline, CDR1 is SGHNT, CDR2 YYREEE (reference sequence). This CDR3 reads CAWSPFPDSSTEAFF. The CDR3 DNA sequence: TGTGCCTGGAGTCCGTTCCCTGATTCCAGCACTGAAGCTTTCTTT.

This chain uses TRBV7-8 with TRBJ2-5, with D possibly being TRBD2 (5 bases). The length of the CDR3 is 14 residues. Trimming pared 5 bases from V and 9 bases from J, leaving 19 bases between. CDR1 and CDR2 from the germline V gene are SGHVS and FQNEAQ. The CDR3 DNA sequence: TGTGCCAGCAGCCCCCGCCCTAGCAATCCGGCCCAGTACTTC. As protein: CASSPRPSNPAQYF.

The chain recombines TRBV29-1 with TRBJ2-7, with a tentative D call TRBD2 (6 bases). The CDR3 covers 13 residues. CDR1 SQVTM and CDR2 ANQGSEA come from the germline V gene. V lost 7 bases and J 6 bases, leaving 19 bases between the germline ends. In nucleotides, the CDR3 is TGCAGCGCCAGCAGTGGATCCGGGGGCGAGCAGTACTTC. It codes for CSASSGSGGEQYF.

The V gene is TRBV6-5, the J gene TRBJ1-2; possible D gene TRBD1, 5 bases. Trimming pared 5 bases from V and 5 bases from J, leaving 9 bases between. The germline CDR1 and CDR2 sequences are MNHEY and SVGAGI. This CDR3 is built from 12 residues. Written as DNA, the CDR3 is TGTGCCAGCAGTGGGGCGATATATGGCTACACCTTC. Translating it yields CASSGAIYGYTF.

The chain joins TRBV7-3 to TRBJ1-2; maybe TRBD1 (5 bases). There are 12 residues in the CDR3. Germline lookup yields CDR1 SGHTA and CDR2 FQGTGA. Trimming cost V 4 bases and J 7 bases, with 10 bases left between them. CDR3 nucleotides: TGTGCCAGCAGCTGGGGCGGTGGTGGCTACACCTTC. Translated, it gives CASSWGGGGYTF. Combining the CDR3 with reference TRBV7-3 and TRBJ1-2 gives the whole variable domain GAGVSQTPSNKVTEKGKYVELRCDPISGHTALYWYRQSLGQGPEFLIYFQGTGAADDSGLPNDRFFAVRPEGSVSTLKIQRTERGDSAVYLCASSWGGGGYTFGSGTRLTVV.

There are many counts of this clonotype. The chain couples TRBV24-1 to TRBJ2-5, with D possibly being TRBD1 or TRBD2 (8 bases each). V was trimmed by 4 bases and J by 4 bases, leaving 18 bases between them. This CDR3 is built from 16 residues. Germline V CDR1 and CDR2: KGHDR, SFDVKD. CDR3 coding DNA: TGTGCCACCAGTGACGGGGGGGGGGACAGGCGAGAGACCCAGTACTTC. Amino acid sequence: CATSDGGGDRRETQYF.

The chain employs TRBV29-1 and TRBJ2-3, with TRBD2 matching over 8 bases. CDR1 is SQVTM, CDR2 ANQGSEA, per germline. This CDR3 contains 15 residues. The V segment lost 6 bases and the J segment 4 bases; nucleotides outside the gene matches: 12. The DNA for the CDR3 is TGCAGCGTGCCTCCAGGGATAGCGGGACCAGATACGCAGTATTTT. Its translation: CSVPPGIAGPDTQYF.

The rearrangement joins TRBV6-1 to TRBJ1-1; D is undetermined. Trimming took 1 base from V and 6 from J, leaving 9 bases between them. Germline V gene sequence: CDR1 MNHNS, CDR2 SASEGT. CDR3 length equals 13 residues. This chain's CDR3 is CASSEEGGAEAFF. The DNA for the CDR3 is TGTGCCAGCAGTGAAGAGGGTGGGGCTGAAGCTTTCTTT.

A few counts support this clonotype. The rearrangement links TRBV4-1 to TRBJ1-5; TRBD1 aligns across 9 bases. The ends lost 1 base at V and 3 bases at J; junction bases unmatched: 4. This CDR3 contains 16 residues. Germline V lookup: CDR1 MGHRA, CDR2 YSYEKL. In DNA, the CDR3 is TGCGCCAGCAGCCAAGTGGGACAGGGAAACAATCAGCCCCAGCATTTT. This encodes CASSQVGQGNNQPQHF.

The rearrangement links TRBV15 to TRBJ2-6; D remains unclear. The V end lost 0 bases, the J end lost 4 bases, and 7 bases lay between the germline ends. The CDR3 contains 15 residues. Per germline, CDR1 LNHNV and CDR2 YYDKDF (reference sequence). CDR3 in DNA: TGTGCCACCAGCAGAGATCGTACGGGGGCCAACGTCCTGACTTTC. The encoded protein is CATSRDRTGANVLTF.

V is TRBV6-5 and J is TRBJ2-7; perhaps TRBD2 as D (6 bases). This CDR3 contains 15 residues. The V and J ends lost 2 bases and 6 bases respectively, with 17 bases between them. CDR1 MNHEY and CDR2 SVGAGI come from the germline V gene. In DNA form, the CDR3 reads TGTGCCAGCAGTTACCGGGCAGGGAGGAACTGCGAGCAGTACTTC. Protein product: CASSYRAGRNCEQYF.

This clonotype has ten or more counts. The chain has TRBV12-3 or TRBV12-4 and TRBJ1-2; D is unclear. V dropped 8 bases and J dropped 4 bases, with 11 bases sitting between them. The CDR3 is made up of 12 amino acids. DNA for the CDR3: TGTGCCAGCTCCCGCGGTCGCTATGGCTACACCTTC. This gives the protein CASSRGRYGYTF.

The table lists this clonotype with many counts. This chain uses TRBV2 with TRBJ2-5; tentative D call: TRBD2 (5 bases). Per the germline V gene, CDR1 is SNHLY and CDR2 is FYNNEI. The V end was cut by 3 bases, the J end by 1 base, with 6 bases between. The CDR3 has 13 residues. CDR3 in DNA: TGTGCCAGCAGTGATCTAGCCCAAGAGACCCAGTACTTC. This translates into CASSDLAQETQYF.

With respect to this clonotype: Relative to the germline gene, one junction end is altered; a read error may explain this. In nucleotides, the CDR3 is TGTGCCACCAGCAGAGATTTTAAGTCTAGCGGGGGGGCCAGGAGAACCTTC. This encodes CATSRDFKSSGGARRTF. The rearrangement joins TRBV15 to TRBJ2-5; the match to TRBD2 covers 12 bases. The CDR3 is 17 amino acids. Germline CDR1 reads LNHNV; CDR2 reads YYDKDF (reference sequence).

CDR3 bases: TGTGCCAGCAGCTCAGAGCTGGGGACCGGCTACACCTTC. Its protein product is CASSSELGTGYTF. The V call is TRBV7-2, the J call TRBJ1-2; the D gene is possibly TRBD1 (5 bases). The CDR3 loop spans 13 amino acids. Germline assignment: CDR1 SGHTA and CDR2 FQGNSA. Trimming took off 4 bases at V and 8 bases at J, with 14 bases between the two ends.

This chain uses TRBV7-9 with TRBJ2-7; a possible D gene is TRBD1 (5 bases). The V gene's germline CDR1 is SEHNR and CDR2 FQNEAQ (reference sequence). The CDR3 is 15 residues long. V was pared by 3 bases and J by 2 bases, with 14 bases between. The CDR3 here is CASSFLTAPAYEQYF. CDR3 coding DNA: TGTGCCAGCAGCTTCCTGACAGCACCTGCCTACGAGCAGTACTTC.

This clonotype was counted at least ten times. The gene calls are TRBV12-3 or TRBV12-4 and TRBJ1-1; a possible D gene is TRBD1 (5 bases). The CDR3 spans 14 residues. Deletions cut 6 bases from V and 4 bases from J, with 15 bases between. CDR3 loop: CASRVGVGATEAFF. In nucleotides, the CDR3 is TGTGCCAGCAGAGTAGGGGTAGGGGCCACTGAAGCTTTCTTT.

This clonotype was seen only a few times. The rearrangement links TRBV6-5 to TRBJ2-7; D is possibly TRBD1 or TRBD2 (5 bases each). CDR1 is MNHEY and CDR2 is SVGAGI in the germline V gene. CDR3 length: 12 residues. V lost 5 bases, J lost 6 bases, and 11 bases lay in between. As DNA, the CDR3 is TGTGCCAGCAGTCCTCTCGGGGCCGAGCAGTACTTC. Translation: CASSPLGAEQYF.

The table lists this clonotype with many counts. The V call is TRBV9, the J call TRBJ1-4, with TRBD1 identical over 8 bases. CDR3 size: 12 residues. In germline, CDR1 is SGDLS, CDR2 YYNGEE. Trimming at V came to 4 bases and at J to 7 bases, leaving 0 bases not matched to a gene. The CDR3 here is CASSTGGEKLFF. The DNA for the CDR3 is TGTGCCAGCAGCACAGGGGGTGAAAAACTGTTTTTT.

V is TRBV15 and J is TRBJ1-3, with TRBD1 identical over 9 bases. V lost 2 bases to trimming and J lost 6 bases; unmatched junction nucleotides: 11. This CDR3 is 17 amino acids long. The V gene's germline CDR1 is LNHNV and CDR2 YYDKDF (reference sequence). The CDR3 bases are TGTGCCACCAGCAGATTTCTGATGACAGGGGGATTAAACACCATATATTTT. It encodes CATSRFLMTGGLNTIYF.

Remarks on this clonotype: A read error may be the cause here, since a much bigger clone is one base away. This rearrangement joins TRBV7-9 to TRBJ1-2; D ambiguous. Germline CDR1 reads SEHNR; CDR2 reads FQNEAQ (reference sequence). CDR3 length equals 11 residues. This CDR3 reads CASSYSDGCTF. CDR3 DNA sequence: TGTGCCAGCAGCTACTCCGACGGCTGCACCTTC. The whole variable domain, filled in from reference TRBV7-9 and TRBJ1-2, reads DTGVSQNPRHKITKRGQNVTFRCDPISEHNRLYWYRQTLGQGPEFLTYFQNEAQLEKSRLLSDRFSAERPKGSFSTLEIQRTEQGDSAMYLCASSYSDGCTFGSGTRLTVV.

V is TRBV12-3 or TRBV12-4 and J is TRBJ1-1; D not resolved. The V end lost 6 bases, the J end lost 4 bases, and 9 bases lay between the germline ends. The CDR3 is made up of 12 amino acids. The CDR3 reads CASSMGSTEAFF. The DNA of the CDR3 is TGTGCCAGCAGCATGGGTAGCACTGAAGCTTTCTTT.

The V call is TRBV20-1, the J call TRBJ2-3; 9 bases map to TRBD2. V dropped 0 bases and J dropped 5; count of bases not matched to a gene: 6. The CDR3 has 15 residues. Looked up from germline, CDR1 is DFQATT and CDR2 is SNEGSKA (reference sequence). CDR3 residues: CSARDLRGGLDTQYF. DNA for the CDR3: TGCAGTGCTAGAGATCTGCGGGGGGGCCTAGATACGCAGTATTTT.

This clonotype showed up just a few times. The genes are TRBV11-2 and TRBJ2-7; D not resolved. Per germline, CDR1 SGHAT and CDR2 FQNNGV. The CDR3 contains 12 residues. Trimming cost V 7 bases and J 4 bases, with 11 bases left between them. The CDR3 here is CASTQGVYEQYF. CDR3 DNA: TGTGCCAGCACCCAAGGCGTTTACGAGCAGTACTTC.

About this clonotype itself: The DNA is omitted, as the CDR3 cannot be located on it reliably, and the CDR3 follows TCRdb's listing. The chain combines TRBV7-6 with TRBJ2-2; TRBD1, the D gene given by the table, was not confirmed from the DNA. The CDR3 totals 21 residues, both ends included. The germline CDR1 and CDR2 sequences are SGHVS and FNYEAQ. The CDR3 loop is CASSQTGLEQYFGPGTGELFF.

The CDR3 spells CASSGEGAPVAFF. The CDR3 DNA is TGTGCCAGCAGCGGAGAGGGGGCCCCTGTGGCTTTCTTT. J is TRBJ1-1 and V is TRBV9, with TRBD1 matching 7 bases. Germline CDR1 and CDR2: SGDLS and YYNGEE. This CDR3 is 13 amino acids long. Trimming cost V 3 bases and J 11 bases; bases outside gene matches: 10.

The genes are TRBV5-1 and TRBJ1-5, with a possible D match to TRBD1 (5 bases). V lost 0 bases and J lost 5, with 9 bases in between. The CDR3 consists of 14 residues. The germline V gene has CDR1 SGHRS and CDR2 YFSETQ. CDR3 DNA sequence: TGCGCCAGCAGCTTGGACAGGCCGGATCAGCCCCAGCATTTT. Protein product: CASSLDRPDQPQHF.

The V and J genes are TRBV20-1 and TRBJ2-5; D is uncertain. This CDR3 is 14 amino acids long. The V gene's germline CDR1 is DFQATT and CDR2 SNEGSKA (reference sequence). The ends were cut back, 5 bases at V and 0 bases at J, with 13 bases in the middle. The CDR3 here is CSAPRGPYQETQYF. The CDR3 DNA reads TGCAGTGCTCCCCGTGGACCTTACCAAGAGACCCAGTACTTC.

There are a few counts of this clonotype. The CDR3 region is CASSLEGSPGNTIYF. DNA for the CDR3: TGTGCCAGCAGCTTAGAGGGGAGTCCTGGAAACACCATATATTTT. This chain uses TRBV7-9 with TRBJ1-3; TRBD1 is a possible D gene (5 bases). The CDR3 loop spans 15 amino acids. V lost 1 base, J lost 2 bases, and 9 bases lay in between. The germline gives CDR1 SEHNR, CDR2 FQNEAQ (reference sequence). The variable domain in full, with the rest retrieved from reference TRBV7-9 and TRBJ1-3, is DTGVSQNPRHKITKRGQNVTFRCDPISEHNRLYWYRQTLGQGPEFLTYFQNEAQLEKSRLLSDRFSAERPKGSFSTLEIQRTEQGDSAMYLCASSLEGSPGNTIYFGEGSWLTVV.

This clonotype was observed at least ten times. The rearrangement joins TRBV9 to TRBJ1-2; a weak D match, TRBD1 (6 bases). The CDR3 length is 15 residues. V was clipped by 4 bases and J by 10 bases, with 23 bases between them. CDR1 is SGDLS and CDR2 is YYNGEE in the germline V gene. CDR3 in DNA: TGTGCCAGCAGCACTGGACAGACCCTCAACTATAACTACACCTTC. This sequence encodes CASSTGQTLNYNYTF.